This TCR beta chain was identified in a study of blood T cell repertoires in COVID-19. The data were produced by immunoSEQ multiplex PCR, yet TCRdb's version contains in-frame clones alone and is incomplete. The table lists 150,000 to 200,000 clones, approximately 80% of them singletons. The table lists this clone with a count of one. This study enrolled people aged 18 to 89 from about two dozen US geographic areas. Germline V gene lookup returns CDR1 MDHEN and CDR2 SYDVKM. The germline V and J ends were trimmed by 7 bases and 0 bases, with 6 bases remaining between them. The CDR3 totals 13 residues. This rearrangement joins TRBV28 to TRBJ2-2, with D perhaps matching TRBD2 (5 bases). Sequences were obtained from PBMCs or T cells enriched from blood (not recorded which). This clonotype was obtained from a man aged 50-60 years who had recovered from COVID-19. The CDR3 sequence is CASTSTNTGELFF. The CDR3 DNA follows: TGTGCCAGCACTAGCACGAACACCGGGGAGCTGTTTTTT.